Below are 30 T cell receptor beta chains sequenced from a single sample in a study of CD8+ T cells in alopecia areata (dated by TCRdb to between 2017 and 2018). Library generation was performed with the immunoSEQ multiplex PCR assay. For TCR sequencing, RNA was extracted from every sample and reverse transcribed into cDNA to serve as template. In TCRdb, the immuneACCESS table is reduced to in-frame sequences with V and J assigned. These tables do not hold every clone; where another copy was compared, an unresolved V gene accounts for under half, and the others remain unexplained. In all, the sample holds 100,000 to 120,000 clones, and 50% to 65% of those were seen once. The ten largest make up approximately 3.6% of the sample. Taken with the paper, the label for time point translates to: less than 30 weeks on oral tofacitinib. Sample treatment or condition, as interpreted from the label and publication: oral pan-JAK inhibitor, 5-10 mg twice daily.

Sequencing was performed on CD4+ T cells sorted from blood, taken at week 24, from a patient treated with tofacitinib. These receptors all come from a human donor with alopecia areata.

This clone appeared a single time. The genes are TRBV10-3 and TRBJ1-1; weak D call: TRBD1 (5 bases). The germline gives CDR1 ENHRY, CDR2 SYGVKD. The ends were cut back, 6 bases at V and 1 base at J, with 9 bases in the middle. The CDR3 runs to 13 residues. The CDR3 nucleotides read TGTGCCATCAGGGCGCAGGGGAACACTGAAGCTTTCTTT. It specifies CAIRAQGNTEAFF.

The chain couples TRBV29-1 to TRBJ1-2, with a possible D match to TRBD1 (5 bases). This CDR3 contains 13 residues. V shed 2 bases and J shed 8 bases, with 15 bases lying between them. Germline V lookup: CDR1 SQVTM, CDR2 ANQGSEA. The CDR3 spells CSVEPGQAGGYTF. CDR3 bases: TGCAGCGTTGAACCAGGGCAGGCGGGGGGCTACACCTTC.

The genes are TRBV19 and TRBJ2-5; the match to TRBD2 covers 8 bases. Per germline, CDR1 LNHDA and CDR2 SQIVND (reference sequence). The V segment lost 3 bases and the J segment 5 bases; nucleotides outside the gene matches: 5. The CDR3 is 14 amino acids. In nucleotides, the CDR3 is TGTGCCAGTAGTATCGGACTAGCTCGGGAGACCCAGTACTTC. Residues: CASSIGLARETQYF.

The chain employs TRBV20-1 and TRBJ2-7; 7 positions match TRBD2. This CDR3 comprises 11 residues. CDR1 is DFQATT and CDR2 is SNEGSKA in the germline V gene (reference sequence). CDR3 nucleotides: TGCAGCGTGTGGGAGGGCTACGAGCAGTACTTC. As protein: CSVWEGYEQYF.

The chain couples TRBV7-6 to TRBJ2-3, with TRBD1 matching 9 bases. This CDR3 has 15 residues. Germline loops: CDR1 SGHVS, CDR2 FNYEAQ. The V gene end was trimmed by 3 bases and the J gene end by 1 base; junction bases not matched to a gene: 2. The CDR3 coding sequence is TGTGCCAGCAGCTTGCGGACAGGGGGCACAGATACGCAGTATTTT. It specifies CASSLRTGGTDTQYF.

The gene calls are TRBV29-1 and TRBJ2-2, with D perhaps given as TRBD1 or TRBD2 (5 bases each). Germline V lookup: CDR1 SQVTM, CDR2 ANQGSEA. V gave up 7 bases and J gave up 5 bases, with 26 bases separating them. The CDR3 length is 17 residues. The CDR3 DNA reads as TGCAGCGCGATCCTTCAGGGAGAGGGCCACAAGACCGGGGAGCTGTTTTTT. It translates to CSAILQGEGHKTGELFF.

This clone was counted between two and nine times. J is TRBJ2-4 and V is TRBV14; tentative D call: TRBD1 (5 bases). The V end was cut by 1 base, the J end by 8 bases, with 9 bases between. This CDR3 region has 13 residues. The V gene's germline CDR1 is SGHDN and CDR2 FVKESK. CDR3 amino acids: CASSQVQGHIQYF. The CDR3 coding sequence is TGTGCCAGCAGCCAAGTCCAGGGCCACATTCAGTACTTC. The variable domain in full, completed from reference TRBV14 and TRBJ2-4, reads EAGVTQFPSHSVIEKGQTVTLRCDPISGHDNLYWYRRVMGKEIKFLLHFVKESKQDESGMPNNRFLAERTGGTYSTLKVQPAELEDSGVYFCASSQVQGHIQYFGAGTRLSVL.

In regard to this clone: At one boundary the junction diverges from the germline segment, which might be a read error. The CDR3 sequence: CASSQGTGNNEQFF. For the CDR3, the DNA is TGTGCTAGCAGCCAAGGGACAGGGAATAATGAGCAGTTCTTC. The V gene is TRBV7-7, the J gene TRBJ2-1; 9 positions agree with TRBD1. This CDR3 comprises 14 residues. Germline V gene lookup returns CDR1 SSHAT and CDR2 FNYEAQ (reference sequence).

V is TRBV18 and J is TRBJ2-6; 7 bases agree with TRBD1. The CDR3 contains 17 residues. Losses at the gene ends were 6 bases for V and 1 base for J; bases not matched to a gene: 9. CDR1 is KGHSH, CDR2 LQKENI, per germline. This chain's CDR3 is CASSPSDRASGANVLTF. The CDR3, as DNA: TGTGCCAGCTCCCCCTCCGACAGGGCGTCTGGGGCCAACGTCCTGACTTTC.

V is TRBV5-6 and J is TRBJ1-3; 7 bases agree with TRBD1. Germline loops: CDR1 SGHDT, CDR2 YYEEEE. With V trimmed by 4 bases and J by 2 bases, 6 bases remained unmatched. The CDR3 contains 15 residues. CDR3 DNA sequence: TGTGCCAGCAGCCCGCCCGGGACAGCTGGAAACACCATATATTTT. Its translation: CASSPPGTAGNTIYF. Drawing the rest from reference TRBV5-6 and TRBJ1-3, the complete variable domain is DAGVTQSPTHLIKTRGQQVTLRCSPKSGHDTVSWYQQALGQGPQFIFQYYEEEERQRGNFPDRFSGHQFPNYSSELNVNALLLGDSALYLCASSPPGTAGNTIYFGEGSWLTVV.

The chain combines TRBV7-6 with TRBJ2-3; possibly TRBD1 or TRBD2 for D (5 bases each). The CDR3 is made up of 15 amino acids. Germline assignment: CDR1 SGHVS and CDR2 FNYEAQ. V lost 1 base, J lost 4 bases, and 12 bases lay in between. CDR3 nucleotides: TGTGCCAGCAGCTTAGTGCCTCAGGGAGCAGATACGCAGTATTTT. Translated, it gives CASSLVPQGADTQYF.

In this sample, this clone turned up a few times. This CDR3 reads CSVGSHSITDEQFF. The CDR3 DNA follows: TGCAGCGTGGGATCCCATTCAATCACCGATGAGCAGTTCTTC. The chain uses TRBV29-1 and TRBJ2-1; no reliable D call. Germline assignment: CDR1 SQVTM and CDR2 ANQGSEA. Trimming left V 6 bases short and J 8 bases short, with 20 bases between. The CDR3 spans 14 residues.

The rearrangement uses TRBV30 and TRBJ2-3; no clear D gene. The CDR3 is made up of 12 amino acids. Germline V gene data show CDR1 as GTSNPN and CDR2 as SVGIG (reference sequence). The ends were cut back, 3 bases at V and 6 bases at J, with 10 bases in the middle. The CDR3 region has the DNA TGTGCCTGGAGGAACCTAGGGGATACGCAGTATTTT. It specifies CAWRNLGDTQYF.

This clone showed up just a few times. The chain uses TRBV6-5 and TRBJ1-3, with D unclear. The CDR3 spans 14 residues. Germline assignment: CDR1 MNHEY and CDR2 SVGAGI. V was clipped by 2 bases and J by 1 base, with 6 bases between them. CDR3 nucleotide sequence: TGTGCCAGCAGTTACGGGAGTTCTGGAAACACCATATATTTT. This encodes CASSYGSSGNTIYF.

The rearrangement joins TRBV7-2 to TRBJ1-2; D perhaps matches TRBD1 (6 bases). The CDR3 is 17 amino acids. CDR1 is SGHTA, CDR2 FQGNSA, per germline. V lost 5 bases and J lost 6, with 25 bases in between. CDR3 loop: CASSPRTAIVSTHGYTF. Written as DNA, the CDR3 is TGTGCCAGCAGCCCCCGGACAGCCATCGTCTCCACCCATGGCTACACCTTC.

Details on this clone: Relative to the germline gene, one junction end is altered; a read error may explain this. The chain couples TRBV2 to TRBJ1-5; the D is unclear. The CDR3 spans 11 residues. Per germline, CDR1 SNHLY and CDR2 FYNNEI. The CDR3 is CASSYTQRQHF. CDR3 DNA: TGTGCCAGCAGTTATACCCAGCGCCAGCATTTT. Drawing the rest from reference TRBV2 and TRBJ1-5, the complete variable domain is EPEVTQTPSHQVTQMGQEVILRCVPISNHLYFYWYRQILGQKVEFLVSFYNNEISEKSEIFDDQFSVERPDGSNFTLKIRSTKLEDSAMYFCASSYTQRQHFGDGTRLSIL.

The J gene is TRBJ2-7, the V gene TRBV7-9; 7 bases agree with TRBD1. V was clipped by 4 bases and J by 6 bases; unmatched bases: 9. Per the germline V gene, CDR1 is SEHNR and CDR2 is FQNEAQ (reference sequence). There are 14 residues in the CDR3. The CDR3 is CASSSGQYTSEQYF. DNA of the CDR3: TGTGCCAGCAGCTCGGGACAGTACACTAGCGAGCAGTACTTC.

This clone was seen a handful of times. The chain combines TRBV10-3 with TRBJ2-3; 11 positions agree with TRBD2. The CDR3 loop spans 13 amino acids. Germline CDR1 reads ENHRY; CDR2 reads SYGVKD. V lost 11 bases and J lost 0; bases outside the gene matches: 1. The CDR3 protein is CAASGGSTDTQYF. In DNA form, the CDR3 reads TGTGCCGCTAGCGGGGGGAGCACAGATACGCAGTATTTT.

This clone appeared a single time. V is TRBV5-1 and J is TRBJ1-2; 8 bases match TRBD1. V lost 5 bases and J lost 2; bases outside the gene matches: 5. Germline V gives CDR1 SGHRS, CDR2 YFSETQ. There are 14 residues in the CDR3. The CDR3: CASSTGTGNYGYTF. The CDR3 DNA sequence: TGCGCCAGCAGTACTGGGACAGGAAACTATGGCTACACCTTC.

The gene calls are TRBV6-1 and TRBJ2-7; 9 bases match TRBD1. The V gene's germline CDR1 is MNHNS and CDR2 SASEGT. This CDR3 contains 15 residues. V shed 5 bases, J shed 3 bases, and the junction held 8 bases outside the gene matches. The CDR3 protein is CASSLRTGAHYEQYF. As DNA, the CDR3 is TGTGCCAGCAGTTTACGGACAGGGGCCCACTACGAGCAGTACTTC.

The rearrangement joins TRBV18 to TRBJ2-7; possible D gene TRBD1, 6 bases. The CDR3 contains 15 residues. Germline V lookup: CDR1 KGHSH, CDR2 LQKENI. The ends were cut back, 3 bases at V and 0 bases at J, with 12 bases in the middle. CDR3 region: CASSPRGKGSYEQYF. The CDR3 DNA follows: TGTGCCAGCTCACCGAGGGGGAAGGGCTCCTACGAGCAGTACTTC.

V gene TRBV27 combines with J gene TRBJ2-4; 9 bases line up with TRBD1. The CDR3 loop spans 12 amino acids. The V gene end was trimmed by 8 bases and the J gene end by 8 bases; junction bases not matched to a gene: 4. Germline V gene sequence: CDR1 MNHEY, CDR2 SMNVEV (reference sequence). CDR3 nucleotides: TGTGCCAGCTCGACAGGGGGGTACATTCAGTACTTC. This codes for CASSTGGYIQYF.

This chain joins TRBV15 and TRBJ2-5; 7 bases map to TRBD1. The germline gives CDR1 LNHNV, CDR2 YYDKDF (reference sequence). J lost 5 bases, V lost 0 bases, and 3 bases had no gene match. The CDR3 is 14 amino acids. The CDR3 reads CATSRDRGPETQYF. The CDR3 DNA sequence: TGTGCCACCAGCAGAGATAGGGGGCCTGAGACCCAGTACTTC. Full variable domain (remainder filled in from reference TRBV15 and TRBJ2-5): DAMVIQNPRYQVTQFGKPVTLSCSQTLNHNVMYWYQQKSSQAPKLLFHYYDKDFNNEADTPDNFQSRRPNTSFCFLDIRSPGLGDTAMYLCATSRDRGPETQYFGPGTRLLVL.

This rearrangement joins TRBV29-1 to TRBJ1-2; D gene unclear. The CDR3 spans 11 residues. Germline V lookup: CDR1 SQVTM, CDR2 ANQGSEA. Trimming cost V 3 bases and J 2 bases, with 4 bases left between them. The CDR3 reads CSVEDNYGYTF. The CDR3, as DNA: TGCAGCGTTGAGGACAACTATGGCTACACCTTC.

To note about this clone: Sequence at one end of the junction differs from germline and may be a read error. V and J are TRBV7-9 and TRBJ1-1, with D hard to call. The CDR3 consists of 12 residues. Germline values: CDR1 SEHNR, CDR2 FQNEAQ (reference sequence). The CDR3 bases are TGTGCCAGCAGCATAGCCAGTTCGGTAGCTTTCTTT. It yields the protein CASSIASSVAFF.

The genes are TRBV2 and TRBJ1-1; D is undetermined. Trimming cost V 9 bases and J 0 bases, with 5 bases left between them. This CDR3 comprises 11 residues. From germline, CDR1 is SNHLY and CDR2 FYNNEI. The CDR3 region has the DNA TGTGCCAGAGTGGTGAACACTGAAGCTTTCTTT. Its protein is CARVVNTEAFF.

This sequence joins TRBV30 and TRBJ2-7, with D tentatively TRBD2 (5 bases). V was cut by 2 bases and J by 7 bases, with 12 bases left in between. The CDR3 extends over 12 amino acids. Germline V lookup: CDR1 GTSNPN, CDR2 SVGIG (reference sequence). The CDR3 region has the DNA TGTGCCTGGAGTATCTCGACGGGGGAGCAGTACTTC. Its protein product is CAWSISTGEQYF.

The J gene is TRBJ2-1, the V gene TRBV7-8; no clear D gene. CDR1 and CDR2 (germline): SGHVS, FQNEAQ. The CDR3 has 14 amino acids. V lost 3 bases and J lost 1, with 7 bases in between. The chain's CDR3 is CASSLDPSYNEQFF. As DNA, the CDR3 is TGTGCCAGCAGCTTGGATCCATCCTACAATGAGCAGTTCTTC. Variable domain in full (rest from reference TRBV7-8 and TRBJ2-1): GAGVSQSPRYKVAKRGQDVALRCDPISGHVSLFWYQQALGQGPEFLTYFQNEAQLDKSGLPSDRFFAERPEGSVSTLKIQRTQQEDSAVYLCASSLDPSYNEQFFGPGTRLTVL.

The chain employs TRBV6-6 and TRBJ1-6; possibly TRBD1 for D (6 bases). V dropped 8 bases and J dropped 0 bases, with 8 bases sitting between them. Looked up from germline, CDR1 is MNHNY and CDR2 is SVGAGI (reference sequence). This CDR3 is 14 amino acids long. As DNA, the CDR3 is TGTGCCAGCCGGGGGCACTCCTATAATTCACCCCTCCACTTT. This translates into CASRGHSYNSPLHF.

The DNA for the CDR3 is TGTGCCACCAGTTCGGGGACCCCCGGGCAGTTCTTC. It translates to CATSSGTPGQFF. This chain joins TRBV15 and TRBJ2-1; D might be TRBD1 or TRBD2, each matching 5 bases. Germline V CDR1 and CDR2: LNHNV, YYDKDF (reference sequence). V gave up 6 bases and J gave up 12 bases, with 15 bases separating them. The CDR3 consists of 12 residues.